This T cell receptor (beta chain) emerged from a study of blood T cell repertoires in COVID-19. This clone has a handful of counts. The assay was immunoSEQ multiplex PCR, and TCRdb's table has in-frame clones only and misses some. The sample has about 150,000 clones, roughly nine tenths seen once. Sequenced: peripheral blood. The TCR comes from a young man with COVID-19, enrolled during active disease.

CDR3 DNA: TGTGCCAGCAGGCCTGGCGGCTACGAGCAGTACTTC. This codes for CASRPGGYEQYF. This chain connects TRBV2 to TRBJ2-7, with D hard to call. Germline assignment: CDR1 SNHLY and CDR2 FYNNEI. The CDR3 runs to 12 residues. V lost 6 bases and J 3 bases, leaving 9 bases between the germline ends.